Listed here is a single T cell receptor beta chain. Its cognate antigen has yet to be identified. Base qualities are not at hand, and no much larger clone is one base apart. This record belongs to a study of shared clonotypes between healthy human individuals (dated by TCRdb to 2020 to 2022). Regarding the study in general: A couple of women and a few men aged 18 to 49 years were included in the cohort. To increase sequencing depth and limit assay-specific biases, TCR repertoire library preparation and sequencing were carried out by different laboratories using diverse techniques. Per donor, leukapheresis produced somewhere between about 0.94 and 8.9 billion PBMCs. For each donor, CD4 naive and CD4 memory were each run on three plates, CD8 naive on two plates, and CD8 memory on one plate. The study deeply sequenced blood TCR repertoires of five healthy adults to estimate repertoire size and the extent of clonotype sharing between individuals.

The V and J ends are trimmed by 5 bases and 2 bases, leaving 19 bases between them. Taken from cysteine to phenylalanine, the CDR3 has 16 residues. The read is trimmed to its CDR3 DNA, 48 bases read in frame from base 1. The germline V gene specifies MDHEN as CDR1 and SYDVKM as CDR2. TCR CDR3 regions were amplified from genomic DNA by multiplex PCR using the deep immunoSEQ assay. For each cell subset, the extracted genomic DNA was distributed evenly across all wells of several immunoSEQ 96-well plates, and each plate served as one replicate. Each replicate PCR for sorted subsets received 150 to 250 ng genomic DNA, equal to about 30,000 T cell genomes. The purified libraries were quantified using a Qubit 3.0 fluorometer, sized with a Bioanalyzer 2100, and then quantified again using the KAPA Library Quantification kit. Every immunoSEQ 96-well plate was sequenced on a dedicated single-read 150-cycle Illumina NextSeq 550 flow cell. In the source study's methods: Because only junctional sequences without quality scores were contained in the immunoSEQ output, filtering matching that applied to full-length reads could not be performed. Sequences were annotated with PyIR, a Python wrapper for IgBLAST v1.9, and V/J genes and CDR3 were assigned using IMGT germline references. Reads were filtered out if the reads had weak V/J assignments (E-value above 1e-6), no CDR3, stop codons, out-of-frame junctions, or ambiguous translated residues. V3J clonotypes were defined by identical inferred V gene, J gene, and CDR3 amino acid sequence. Percentage overlap between repertoires was calculated by dividing the number of shared unique clonotypes by the size of the smaller repertoire. Richness of each repertoire was evaluated using RTK rarefaction, the Chao1 estimator, and Recon v2.1 estimates of unobserved clonotypes. OLGA was used to compute generation probabilities for all TCRbeta clonotypes that the gDNA method yielded from four donors. The source is immuneACCESS, and TCRdb retained only in-frame sequences with V and J called. Part of the clones is not carried over; for the studies checked, unresolved V genes explain less than half of this, and the remainder is unexplained. The V and J calls and clone size are taken from that table; D and trimming were inferred from the DNA. A total of some 95,000 clones appear in this sample, under 70% of them only once. The top ten constitute more than 40% of the sample.

Broad study findings and their caveats: Naive subsets generally had larger estimated clonotype richness than memory subsets. Only blood was sampled, and tissue TCR repertoires likely differ from those in blood. Pairwise subsampling indicated that sequencing depth was expected to affect the degree of clonotype sharing among donors. Higher generation probabilities were observed for clonotypes shared by all four sorted-subset donors than for non-shared clonotypes. About 5% of naive CD4, roughly 3.5% of naive CD8, roughly 2.5% of memory CD4, and about 0.4% of memory CD8 clonotypes were shared across several donors. Rarefaction of sorted-subset datasets indicated incomplete sequencing despite the large sequencing depth. Because the study included only a small number of donors, the genetic and exposure-history diversity represented was limited.

The donors were healthy, HIV-negative adults who had no recently reported acute infections or vaccinations. Every donor was a Caucasian adult living in Nashville, Tennessee, USA. CD8 memory samples consisted of magnetically selected CD45RO+ cells combined with CCR7-negative CD45RA+ effector memory (TemRA) cells. Blood was obtained by leukapheresis, after which PBMCs were separated by Ficoll-Histopaque density gradient centrifugation and cryopreserved in liquid nitrogen vapor phase. Purity and quantity of every magnetically sorted T cell population were checked by analytical flow cytometry. From each sorted fraction, genomic DNA was isolated and quantified by UV absorbance on a Nanodrop 2000c.

The rearranged chain carries TRBV28 and TRBJ2-7; the D region is possibly TRBD1 or TRBD2, each matching across 5 bases. Sequenced material: memory CD8+ T cells sorted from blood. Sample cell subset or site, as interpreted from the label and publication: CD45RO+ cells pooled with CCR7-negative TemRA cells. The receptor comes from a man aged 25-45 years in good health. CDR3 region: CASSHPMRGDTYEQYF. The DNA is as follows: TGTGCCAGCAGTCATCCGATGAGGGGTGACACCTACGAGCAGTACTTC.